These T cell receptor beta chains were read from a single sample in a study of identical twins. MiXCR, run by TCRdb on the 5' RACE reads, gives a single entry per CDR3 protein. Of around 960,000 distinct CDR3 sequences in the sample, about 12% were seen once. The same data also went into a second study, on yellow fever vaccine responses in identical twins.

Sequenced sample: PBMCs. The receptors stem from a young woman in good health. CDR3s include the opening cysteine and the closing phenylalanine or tryptophan. Fields, in order: CDR3 protein, J gene, V gene.

CSTRLASYNEQFF	TRBJ2-1	TRBV29-1
CATSDWGKAETQYF	TRBJ2-5	TRBV24-1
CATSRGRLAGGSTDTQYF	TRBJ2-3	TRBV15
CASSLFKSGSYNEQFF	TRBJ2-1	TRBV11-2
CAIRGHLAGQSTDTQYF	TRBJ2-3	TRBV10-3
CASSATHGTYNEQFF	TRBJ2-1	TRBV18
CASSLGLVIYEQYF	TRBJ2-7	TRBV11-2
CASRTGGHNTEAFF	TRBJ1-1	TRBV6-1
CASSTTGKEQFF	TRBJ2-1	TRBV12-3/TRBV12-4
CASRPIPLVLTEAFF	TRBJ1-1	TRBV28
CASSEGLWQPQHF	TRBJ1-5	TRBV2
CASSFSESGTGTGELFF	TRBJ2-2	TRBV5-1
CASSGRNQPQHF	TRBJ1-5	TRBV6-5
CSAIRTSGRFDTQYF	TRBJ2-3	TRBV20-1
CASSLVSGTGGSPLHF	TRBJ1-6	TRBV12-3/TRBV12-4
CASRARETQYF	TRBJ2-5	TRBV12-3/TRBV12-4
CASSMSRNTEAFF	TRBJ1-1	TRBV19
CASSLATGRLGETQYF	TRBJ2-5	TRBV5-1
CASSLHANSEAFF	TRBJ1-1	TRBV6-6
CASSLWGTGANVLTF	TRBJ2-6	TRBV27
CASSGRASTNEKLFF	TRBJ1-4	TRBV4-1
CASSQDRANVHF	TRBJ1-6	TRBV14
CASSPRTSGTPNEQFF	TRBJ2-1	TRBV12-3/TRBV12-4
CASSDPRHPQETQYF	TRBJ2-5	TRBV25-1
CSVERAPGRAGRETQYF	TRBJ2-5	TRBV29-1
CASSQDETGRLETQYF	TRBJ2-5	TRBV4-1
CASSRTTSGQTYNEQFF	TRBJ2-1	TRBV3-1
CATSDLTSGGPNEQFF	TRBJ2-1	TRBV24-1
CASSPRGNQNTGELFF	TRBJ2-2	TRBV18
CASSYSWTGEMNTEAFF	TRBJ1-1	TRBV6-5
CASSNPGPEINEQFF	TRBJ2-1	TRBV3-1
CASSQDLGAGLNTEAFF	TRBJ1-1	TRBV14
CASSLYPGTNTGELFF	TRBJ2-2	TRBV12-3/TRBV12-4
CASSYGGFYNEQFF	TRBJ2-1	TRBV6-2/TRBV6-3
CASSQETSGGNEQFF	TRBJ2-1	TRBV4-2
CASSLMGLANQPQHF	TRBJ1-5	TRBV12-3/TRBV12-4
CASSLGRGDLRRYEQYF	TRBJ2-7	TRBV7-8
CASSQDLATPVEQYF	TRBJ2-7	TRBV4-2
CASRRAVTEAFF	TRBJ1-1	TRBV2
CASSLATGGNQPQHF	TRBJ1-5	TRBV5-1
CASSGSPVQVLEYNEQFF	TRBJ2-1	TRBV11-1
CASSLLWGQINTEAFF	TRBJ1-1	TRBV6-1
CASTPSTNVYNEQFF	TRBJ2-1	TRBV5-1